The 2 T cell receptor beta chains below all came from one sample that was sequenced in a study of blood T cell repertoires in COVID-19 (dated by TCRdb to about 2020). The library relied on the immunoSEQ multiplex PCR assay. TCRdb limited this immuneACCESS table to in-frame rearrangements with V and J called. A share of clones is missing; checked studies link under half to unresolved V genes, and the rest is unexplained. The sample table records 250,000 to 300,000 clones; about 89% of these occur just once. The leading ten clones occupy just under 0.95% of the sample. The sequenced sample was peripheral blood. The origin of the receptors is a middle-aged woman who had recovered from COVID-19.

Only a few counts were recorded for this clone. The CDR3 nucleotides read TGTGCCAGCAGTCTCAGCCGACAGGGGAGCGAAAAACTGTTTTTT. Translated: CASSLSRQGSEKLFF. This chain connects TRBV7-9 to TRBJ1-4, with TRBD1 matching over 8 bases. This CDR3 contains 15 residues. V lost 6 bases, J lost 8 bases, and 11 bases stayed unmatched. CDR1 and CDR2 (germline): SEHNR, FQNEAQ (reference sequence).

The V call is TRBV2, the J call TRBJ2-1, with TRBD2 identical over 9 bases. The CDR3 extends over 15 amino acids. Germline V gene sequence: CDR1 SNHLY, CDR2 FYNNEI. Trimming cost V 6 bases and J 3 bases; bases outside gene matches: 6. CDR3 residues: CASSVAGVGYNEQFF. CDR3 DNA sequence: TGTGCCAGCAGCGTAGCGGGAGTAGGCTACAATGAGCAGTTCTTC.